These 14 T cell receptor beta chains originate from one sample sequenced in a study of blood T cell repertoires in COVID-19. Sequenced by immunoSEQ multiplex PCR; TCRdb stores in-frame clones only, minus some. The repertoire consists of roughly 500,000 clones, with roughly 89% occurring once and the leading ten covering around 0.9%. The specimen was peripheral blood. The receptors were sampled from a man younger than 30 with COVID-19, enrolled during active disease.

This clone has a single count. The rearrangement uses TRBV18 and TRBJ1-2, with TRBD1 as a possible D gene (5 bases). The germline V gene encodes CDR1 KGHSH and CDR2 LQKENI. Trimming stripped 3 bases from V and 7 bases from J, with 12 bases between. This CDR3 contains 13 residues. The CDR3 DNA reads TGTGCCAGCTCACCGGCGGGGCTCCCTGGCTACACCTTC. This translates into CASSPAGLPGYTF.

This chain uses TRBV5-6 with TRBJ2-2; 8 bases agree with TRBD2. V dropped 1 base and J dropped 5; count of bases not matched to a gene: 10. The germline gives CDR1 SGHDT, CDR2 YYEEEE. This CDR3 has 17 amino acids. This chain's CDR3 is CASSLTGGSFWTGELFF. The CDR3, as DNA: TGTGCCAGCAGCTTGACGGGAGGGTCATTTTGGACCGGGGAGCTGTTTTTT.

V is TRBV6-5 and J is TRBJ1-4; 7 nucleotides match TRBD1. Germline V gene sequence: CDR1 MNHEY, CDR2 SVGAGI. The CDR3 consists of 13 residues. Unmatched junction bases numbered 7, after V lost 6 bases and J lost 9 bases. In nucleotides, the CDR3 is TGTGCCAGCAGCCGACAGGGTCTGCAAAAACTGTTTTTT. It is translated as CASSRQGLQKLFF.

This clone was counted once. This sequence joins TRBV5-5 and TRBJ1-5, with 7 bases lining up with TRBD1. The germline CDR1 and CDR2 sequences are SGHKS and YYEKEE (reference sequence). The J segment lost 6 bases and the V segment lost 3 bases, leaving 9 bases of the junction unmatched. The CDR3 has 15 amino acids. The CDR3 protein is CASSSGQEGSQPQHF. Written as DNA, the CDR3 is TGTGCCAGCAGCTCTGGACAGGAGGGGAGTCAGCCCCAGCATTTT.

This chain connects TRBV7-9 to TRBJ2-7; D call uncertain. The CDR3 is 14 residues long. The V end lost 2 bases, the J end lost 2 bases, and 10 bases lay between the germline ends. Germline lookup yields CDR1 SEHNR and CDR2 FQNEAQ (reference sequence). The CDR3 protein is CASSLTSPTYEQYF. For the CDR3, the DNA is TGTGCCAGCAGCTTAACATCCCCAACCTACGAGCAGTACTTC.

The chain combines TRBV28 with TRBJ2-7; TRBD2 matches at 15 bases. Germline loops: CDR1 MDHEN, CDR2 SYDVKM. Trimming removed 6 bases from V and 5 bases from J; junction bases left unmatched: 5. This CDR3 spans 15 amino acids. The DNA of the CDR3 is TGTGCCAGCAGACGGACTAGCGGGAGGGGCGACGAGCAGTACTTC. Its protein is CASRRTSGRGDEQYF.

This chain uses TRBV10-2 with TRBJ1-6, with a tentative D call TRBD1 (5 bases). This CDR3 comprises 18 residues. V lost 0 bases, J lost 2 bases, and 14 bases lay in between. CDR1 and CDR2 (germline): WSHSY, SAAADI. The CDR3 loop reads CASSESKTASPYNSPLHF. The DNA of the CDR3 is TGCGCCAGCAGTGAGTCGAAGACAGCTTCACCCTATAATTCACCCCTCCACTTT.

CDR3 sequence reads: CASSLGDRVNSNQPQHF. CDR3 DNA: TGTGCCAGCAGCTTAGGGGACAGGGTGAATAGCAATCAGCCCCAGCATTTT. The chain combines TRBV7-9 with TRBJ1-5; 9 bases line up with TRBD1. Germline values: CDR1 SEHNR, CDR2 FQNEAQ (reference sequence). The length of the CDR3 is 17 residues. J lost 0 bases, V lost 1 base, and 4 bases had no gene match.

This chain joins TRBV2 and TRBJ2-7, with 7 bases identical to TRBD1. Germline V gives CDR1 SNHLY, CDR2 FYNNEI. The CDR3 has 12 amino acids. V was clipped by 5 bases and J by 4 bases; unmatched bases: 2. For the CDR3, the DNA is TGTGCCAGCAGTACACAGGGGTACGAGCAGTACTTC. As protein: CASSTQGYEQYF.

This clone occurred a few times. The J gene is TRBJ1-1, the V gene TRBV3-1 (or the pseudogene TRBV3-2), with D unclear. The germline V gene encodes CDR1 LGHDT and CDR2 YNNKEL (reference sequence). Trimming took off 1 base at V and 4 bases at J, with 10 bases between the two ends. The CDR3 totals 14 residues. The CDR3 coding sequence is TGTGCCAGCAGCCAAGTTACACCAGTCACTGAAGCTTTCTTT. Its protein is CASSQVTPVTEAFF.

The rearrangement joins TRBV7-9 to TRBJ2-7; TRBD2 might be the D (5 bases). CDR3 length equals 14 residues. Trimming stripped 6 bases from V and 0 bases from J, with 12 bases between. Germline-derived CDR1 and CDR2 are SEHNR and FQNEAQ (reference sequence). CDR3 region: CASRGSGSSYEQYF. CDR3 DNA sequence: TGTGCCAGCAGGGGCTCGGGGAGCTCCTACGAGCAGTACTTC.

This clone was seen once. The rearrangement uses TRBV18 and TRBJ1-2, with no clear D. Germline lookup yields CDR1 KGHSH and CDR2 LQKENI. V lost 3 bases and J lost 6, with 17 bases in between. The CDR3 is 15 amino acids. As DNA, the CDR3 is TGTGCCAGCTCACCCGTCGACGGGAAGGCGCATGGCTACACCTTC. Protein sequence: CASSPVDGKAHGYTF.

CDR3 coding DNA: TGTGCCAGCAGCTTAGTAGGGGATTCACCCCTCCACTTT. Amino acid sequence: CASSLVGDSPLHF. This rearrangement joins TRBV11-3 to TRBJ1-6; tentatively, D is TRBD1 (5 bases). Trimming removed 1 base from V and 8 bases from J, with 6 bases in between. The CDR3 is made up of 13 amino acids. The germline V gene has CDR1 SGHNT and CDR2 YENEEA.

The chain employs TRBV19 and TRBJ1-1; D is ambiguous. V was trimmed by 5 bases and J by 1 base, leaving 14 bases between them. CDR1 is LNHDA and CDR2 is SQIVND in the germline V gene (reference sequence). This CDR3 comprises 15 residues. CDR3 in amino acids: CASSPARVGNTEAFF. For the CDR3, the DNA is TGTGCCAGTAGTCCCGCTCGAGTCGGGAACACTGAAGCTTTCTTT.